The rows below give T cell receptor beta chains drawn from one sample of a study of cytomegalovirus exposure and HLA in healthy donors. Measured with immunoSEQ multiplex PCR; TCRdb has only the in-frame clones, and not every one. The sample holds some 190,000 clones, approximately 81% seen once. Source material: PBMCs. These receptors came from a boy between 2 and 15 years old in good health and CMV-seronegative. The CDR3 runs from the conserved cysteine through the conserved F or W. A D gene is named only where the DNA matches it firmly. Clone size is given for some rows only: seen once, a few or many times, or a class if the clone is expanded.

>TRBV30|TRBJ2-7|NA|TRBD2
CAWSLAEDSYEQYF
TGTGCCTGGAGTCTAGCGGAAGACTCCTACGAGCAGTACTTC
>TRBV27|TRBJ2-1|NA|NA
CASSLGREQFF
TGTGCCAGCAGTTTAGGGAGAGAGCAGTTCTTC
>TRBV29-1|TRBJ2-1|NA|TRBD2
CSVEVVAGGSDEQFF
TGCAGCGTTGAAGTCGTAGCGGGAGGTTCAGATGAGCAGTTCTTC
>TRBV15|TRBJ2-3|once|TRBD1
CATSREPQQGDTQYF
TGTGCCACCAGCAGAGAACCTCAACAGGGGGATACGCAGTATTTT
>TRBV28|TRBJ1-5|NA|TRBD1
CASSLLDRDNQPQHF
TGTGCCAGCAGTTTACTGGACAGGGACAATCAGCCCCAGCATTTT
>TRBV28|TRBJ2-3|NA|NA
CASSSYRADTQYF
TGTGCCAGCAGTTCTTACAGGGCGGATACGCAGTATTTT
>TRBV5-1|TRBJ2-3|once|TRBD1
CASSNRDRGDCTQYF
TGCGCCAGCAGCAACCGGGACAGGGGGGATTGTACGCAGTATTTT
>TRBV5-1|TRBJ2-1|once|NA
CASSHIPTGYSSYNEQFF
TGCGCCAGCAGCCACATACCTACAGGGTACAGCTCCTACAATGAGCAGTTCTTC
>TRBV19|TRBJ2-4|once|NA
CASSMLRTENIQYF
TGTGCCAGTAGTATGTTACGGACTGAAAACATTCAGTACTTC
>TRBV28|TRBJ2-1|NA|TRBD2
CASSSTGTSGVNEQFF
TGTGCCAGCAGTTCCACAGGGACTAGCGGTGTCAATGAGCAGTTCTTC
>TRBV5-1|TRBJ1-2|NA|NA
CASSSLPSGDGYTF
TGCGCCAGCAGCTCCCTACCCTCCGGGGATGGCTACACCTTC
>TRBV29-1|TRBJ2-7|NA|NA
CSVEEVRGGLLSEQYF
TGCAGCGTTGAAGAGGTGAGGGGGGGGCTCCTATCCGAGCAGTACTTC
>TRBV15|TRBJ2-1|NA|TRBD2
CATSRGLAGESEQFF
TGTGCCACCAGCAGGGGACTAGCGGGAGAGAGTGAGCAGTTCTTC
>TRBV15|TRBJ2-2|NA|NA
CATSGGDLTGELFF
TGTGCCACCAGCGGGGGCGACCTCACCGGGGAGCTGTTTTTT
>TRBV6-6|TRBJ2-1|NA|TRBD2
CASSLGGGREFF
TGTGCCAGCAGCCTAGGCGGGGGGCGGGAGTTCTTC
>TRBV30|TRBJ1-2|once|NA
CAWTLRGKGYTF
TGTGCCTGGACCCTTAGGGGGAAGGGCTACACCTTC
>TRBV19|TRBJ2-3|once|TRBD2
CASSSGGANDTQYF
TGTGCCAGTAGTAGCGGGGGGGCCAACGATACGCAGTATTTT
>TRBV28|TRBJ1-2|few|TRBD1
CASSPMSGGAQGGYTF
TGTGCCAGCAGCCCTATGTCTGGGGGCGCACAGGGGGGCTACACCTTC
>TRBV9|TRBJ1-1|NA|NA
CASSPRGHPNTEAFF
TGTGCCAGCAGCCCTAGGGGACACCCGAACACTGAAGCTTTCTTT
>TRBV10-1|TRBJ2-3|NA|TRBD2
CASSDPVSGGPGTQYF
TGCGCCAGCAGTGACCCCGTCTCGGGAGGGCCTGGTACGCAGTATTTT
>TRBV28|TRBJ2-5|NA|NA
CASYSGSQETQYF
TGTGCCAGTTACTCGGGATCACAAGAGACCCAGTACTTC
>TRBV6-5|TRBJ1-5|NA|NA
CASSYLAEGDQPQHF
TGTGCCAGCAGTTACTTGGCGGAGGGCGATCAGCCCCAGCATTTT
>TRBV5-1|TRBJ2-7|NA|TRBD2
CASRGLAGVEQYF
TGTGCCAGCAGGGGACTAGCGGGAGTGGAGCAGTACTTC
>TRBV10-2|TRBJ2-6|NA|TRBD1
CASTGQGHVSGANVLTF
TGCGCCAGCACTGGACAGGGGCACGTCTCTGGGGCCAACGTCCTGACTTTC
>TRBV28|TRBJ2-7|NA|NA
CASTPRGGLYEQYF
TGTGCCAGCACTCCCCGGGGAGGACTCTACGAGCAGTACTTC
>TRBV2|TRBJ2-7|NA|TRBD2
CASSEAGGGRSYEQYF
TGTGCCAGCAGTGAAGCAGGCGGGGGGCGAAGCTACGAGCAGTACTTC
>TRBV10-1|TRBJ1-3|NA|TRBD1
CASRDRESGGNTIYF
TGCGCCAGCAGGGACAGGGAGTCTGGAGGAAACACCATATATTTT
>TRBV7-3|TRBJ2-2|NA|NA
CASSVGAGLGELFF
TGTGCCAGCAGCGTGGGCGCAGGGCTCGGGGAGCTGTTTTTT
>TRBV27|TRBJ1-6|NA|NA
CASSLSLRALADNSPLHF
TGTGCCAGCAGTTTATCCCTACGGGCGCTAGCTGATAATTCACCCCTCCACTTT
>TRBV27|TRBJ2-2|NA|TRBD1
CASSPLRTGSNTGELFF
TGTGCCAGCAGTCCCTTACGGACAGGGTCGAACACCGGGGAGCTGTTTTTT
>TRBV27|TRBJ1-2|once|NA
CASSLYSDYGYTF
TGTGCCAGCAGTTTATACTCGGACTATGGCTACACCTTC
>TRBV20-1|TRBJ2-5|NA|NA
CSARDLETQYF
TGCAGTGCTAGAGACTTAGAGACCCAGTACTTC
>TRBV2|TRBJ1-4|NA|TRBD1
CASRGTGGNEKLFF
TGTGCCAGCAGGGGAACAGGGGGGAATGAAAAACTGTTTTTT
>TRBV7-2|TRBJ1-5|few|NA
CASSERRQSNQPQHF
TGTGCCAGCAGCGAACGCAGACAGAGCAATCAGCCCCAGCATTTT
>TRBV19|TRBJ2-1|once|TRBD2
CASTPSGRAGYNEQFF
TGTGCCAGTACTCCGAGCGGGAGGGCCGGGTACAATGAGCAGTTCTTC
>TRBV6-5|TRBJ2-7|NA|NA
CASSPPAGEQYF
TGTGCCAGCAGTCCCCCGGCAGGAGAGCAGTACTTC
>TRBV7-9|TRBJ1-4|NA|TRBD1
CSSSHDREGEKLFF
TGTTCCAGCAGCCACGACAGGGAAGGAGAAAAACTGTTTTTT
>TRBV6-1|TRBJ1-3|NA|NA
CASSPKAGTGNTIYF
TGTGCCAGCAGTCCCAAGGCAGGGACTGGAAACACCATATATTTT
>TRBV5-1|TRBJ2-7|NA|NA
CASSVSGLPTYEQYF
TGCGCCAGCAGCGTTTCGGGACTGCCAACCTACGAGCAGTACTTC
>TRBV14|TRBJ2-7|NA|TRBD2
CASSHLTSGSYEQYF
TGTGCCAGCAGCCACTTGACTAGCGGTTCCTACGAGCAGTACTTC
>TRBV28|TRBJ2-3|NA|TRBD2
CASSFSGGSTDTQYF
TGTGCCAGCAGTTTCTCGGGGGGTAGCACAGATACGCAGTATTTT
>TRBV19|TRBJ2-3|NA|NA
CASSPGTTDTQYF
TGTGCCAGTAGTCCCGGGACTACAGATACGCAGTATTTT
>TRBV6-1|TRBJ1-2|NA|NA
CASGGGGHGYTF
TGTGCCAGCGGAGGGGGGGGCCACGGCTACACCTTC
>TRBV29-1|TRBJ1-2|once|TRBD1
CSVPGQGVNYGYTF
TGCAGCGTCCCGGGACAGGGGGTTAACTATGGCTACACCTTC
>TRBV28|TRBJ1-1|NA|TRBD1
CASRLYGTGGVDTEAFF
TGTGCCAGCAGATTGTACGGGACAGGGGGAGTGGACACTGAAGCTTTCTTT
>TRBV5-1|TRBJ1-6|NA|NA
CASSPRGADNSPLHF
TGCGCCAGCAGCCCCCGGGGGGCGGATAATTCACCCCTCCACTTT
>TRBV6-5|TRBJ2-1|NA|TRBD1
CASRPGQPYNEQFF
TGTGCCAGCAGGCCGGGACAGCCTTACAATGAGCAGTTCTTC
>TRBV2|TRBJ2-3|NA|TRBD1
CASSDRTGKGADTQYF
TGTGCCAGCAGTGATCGGACAGGGAAGGGCGCAGATACGCAGTATTTT
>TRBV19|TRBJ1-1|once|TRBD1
CASQGAESLLAFF
TGTGCATCGCAGGGGGCTGAAAGTTTACTGGCTTTCTTT